The 9 T cell receptor beta chains in this list originate from one sample, sequenced in a study of blood T cell repertoires in COVID-19. Profiling relied on immunoSEQ multiplex PCR, and the TCRdb table lists in-frame clones only, not all of them. The data show around 50,000 clones, about 92% seen once. The sample was peripheral blood. Receptor source: a man in his 60s with COVID-19, enrolled during active disease.

The V call is TRBV21-1, the J call TRBJ2-7; TRBD1, the table's D call, lacks a check against the DNA. TRBV21-1 is termed a pseudogene. This CDR3 has 16 amino acids. CDR3 protein: CASSSKGQGNSYEQYF. DNA of the CDR3: TGTGCCAGCAGCAGTAAGGGACAGGGGAACTCCTACGAGCAGTACTTC.

V usage is TRBV27 and J usage is TRBJ2-1; 8 positions agree with TRBD1. After removal of 3 bases from V and 4 bases from J, the junction contained 8 bases not matched to a gene. Germline CDR1 is MNHEY and CDR2 is SMNVEV (reference sequence). This CDR3 spans 16 amino acids. The CDR3 DNA reads as TGTGCCAGCAGTTTGGACCGACAGGGGCGGTACAATGAGCAGTTCTTC. Its translation: CASSLDRQGRYNEQFF.

The chain carries TRBV5-1 and TRBJ2-7, with D possibly TRBD2 on 6 matching bases. The CDR3 extends over 13 amino acids. V was shortened by 1 base and J by 4 bases, with 9 bases between the two germline ends. Germline CDR1 is SGHRS and CDR2 is YFSETQ. The CDR3 sequence: CASSLQRGYEQYF. For the CDR3, the DNA is TGCGCCAGCAGCTTGCAACGGGGGTACGAGCAGTACTTC.

The count of this clone is one. The V and J genes are TRBV12-3 or TRBV12-4 and TRBJ1-1; perhaps TRBD1 as D (6 bases). CDR3 length: 11 amino acids. V lost 6 bases and J 7 bases, leaving 9 bases between the germline ends. For the CDR3, the DNA is TGTGCCAGCAGACAGGGTGATGAAGCTTTCTTT. The encoded protein is CASRQGDEAFF.

The V and J genes are TRBV5-6 and TRBJ2-2, with 8 nucleotides matching TRBD1. The V gene's germline CDR1 is SGHDT and CDR2 YYEEEE. V shed 4 bases and J 2 bases; nucleotides not matched to a gene: 7. The CDR3 spans 16 residues. The CDR3: CASSLWTGSNTGELFF. CDR3 DNA: TGTGCCAGCAGCCTCTGGACAGGGAGCAACACCGGGGAGCTGTTTTTT.

V and J are TRBV5-6 and TRBJ1-2; the D gene is possibly TRBD1 (6 bases). Germline V lookup: CDR1 SGHDT, CDR2 YYEEEE. This CDR3 has 16 residues. Trimming stripped 4 bases from V and 2 bases from J, with 18 bases between. The CDR3 nucleotides are TGTGCCAGCAGCCTTCTATTACAGGGCAAAAACTATGGCTACACCTTC. Translating it yields CASSLLLQGKNYGYTF.

The chain links TRBV2 to TRBJ1-1, with 8 positions matching TRBD1. This CDR3 spans 13 amino acids. Germline CDR1 is SNHLY and CDR2 is FYNNEI. J gave up 8 bases and V 4 bases, and 6 bases lay outside the gene matches. CDR3 sequence: CASSGLGQGEAFF. The DNA for the CDR3 is TGTGCCAGCAGTGGTCTAGGACAGGGAGAAGCTTTCTTT.

The rearrangement links TRBV6-5 to TRBJ1-6; D perhaps matches TRBD1 (6 bases). CDR3 length: 14 amino acids. CDR1 is MNHEY and CDR2 is SVGAGI in the germline V gene. V shed 8 bases and J shed 6 bases, with 14 bases lying between them. CDR3 protein: CASVPRGFNSPLHF. As DNA, the CDR3 is TGTGCCAGCGTGCCAAGGGGGTTTAATTCACCCCTCCACTTT.

The chain carries TRBV7-9 and TRBJ1-3; D call uncertain. CDR1 and CDR2 from the germline V gene are SEHNR and FQNEAQ (reference sequence). V dropped 0 bases and J dropped 2 bases, with 11 bases sitting between them. This CDR3 has 16 residues. CDR3 amino acids: CASSLAGATTGNTIYF. CDR3 bases: TGTGCCAGCAGCTTAGCCGGCGCGACTACTGGAAACACCATATATTTT.